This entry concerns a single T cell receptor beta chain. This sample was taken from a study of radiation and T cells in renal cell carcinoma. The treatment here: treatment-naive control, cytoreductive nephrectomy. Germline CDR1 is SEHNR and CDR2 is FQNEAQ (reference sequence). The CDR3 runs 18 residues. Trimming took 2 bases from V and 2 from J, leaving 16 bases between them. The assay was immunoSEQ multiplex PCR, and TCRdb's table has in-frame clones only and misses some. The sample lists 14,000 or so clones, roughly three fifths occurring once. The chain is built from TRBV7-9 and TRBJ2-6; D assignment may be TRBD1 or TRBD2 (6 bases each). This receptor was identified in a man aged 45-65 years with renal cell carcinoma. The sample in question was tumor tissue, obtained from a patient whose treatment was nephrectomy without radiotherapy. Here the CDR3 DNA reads TGTGCCAGCAGCTTATGGGGGGCTAATCGACCTGGGGCCAACGTCCTGACTTTC. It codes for CASSLWGANRPGANVLTF.